The entry below describes one TCR beta chain. The data belong to a study of T cell changes during pregnancy in multiple sclerosis. This CDR3 has 13 amino acids. Germline values: CDR1 SGHDT, CDR2 YYEEEE. The junction had 1 base not matched to a gene; V was cut back by 2 bases and J by 4 bases. The assay was immunoSEQ multiplex PCR, and TCRdb's table has in-frame clones only and misses some. The sample contains under 95,000 clones, 80% to 95% of which appear only once. The source material was peripheral blood, sampled after pregnancy. This TCR came from a female donor with multiple sclerosis, enrolled in a pregnancy study. The chain links TRBV5-6 to TRBJ2-5; TRBD1 matches 8 bases. CDR3 nucleotide sequence: TGTGCCAGCAGCTTTGACAGGGGAGAGACCCAGTACTTC. Protein: CASSFDRGETQYF. The full variable domain, in which reference TRBV5-6 and TRBJ2-5 provide the parts outside the CDR3, is DAGVTQSPTHLIKTRGQQVTLRCSPKSGHDTVSWYQQALGQGPQFIFQYYEEEERQRGNFPDRFSGHQFPNYSSELNVNALLLGDSALYLCASSFDRGETQYFGPGTRLLVL.